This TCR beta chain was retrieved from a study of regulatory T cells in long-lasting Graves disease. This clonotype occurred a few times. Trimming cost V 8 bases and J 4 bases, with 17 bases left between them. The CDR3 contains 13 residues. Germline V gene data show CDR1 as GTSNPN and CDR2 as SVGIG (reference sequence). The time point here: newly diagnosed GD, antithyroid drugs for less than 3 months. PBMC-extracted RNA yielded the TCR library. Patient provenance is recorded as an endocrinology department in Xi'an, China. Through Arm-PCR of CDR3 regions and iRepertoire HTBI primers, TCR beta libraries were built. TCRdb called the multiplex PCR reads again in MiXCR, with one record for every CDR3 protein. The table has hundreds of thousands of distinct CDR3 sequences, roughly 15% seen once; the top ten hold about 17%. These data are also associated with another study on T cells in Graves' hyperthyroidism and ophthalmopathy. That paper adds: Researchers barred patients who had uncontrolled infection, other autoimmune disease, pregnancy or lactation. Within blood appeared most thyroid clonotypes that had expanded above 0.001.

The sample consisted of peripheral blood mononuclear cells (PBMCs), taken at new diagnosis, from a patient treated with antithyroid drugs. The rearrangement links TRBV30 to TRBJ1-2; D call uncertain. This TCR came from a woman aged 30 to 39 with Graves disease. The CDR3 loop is CALNRAVGYGYTF. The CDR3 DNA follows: TGTGCCCTTAATCGGGCCGTCGGCTATGGCTACACCTTC.